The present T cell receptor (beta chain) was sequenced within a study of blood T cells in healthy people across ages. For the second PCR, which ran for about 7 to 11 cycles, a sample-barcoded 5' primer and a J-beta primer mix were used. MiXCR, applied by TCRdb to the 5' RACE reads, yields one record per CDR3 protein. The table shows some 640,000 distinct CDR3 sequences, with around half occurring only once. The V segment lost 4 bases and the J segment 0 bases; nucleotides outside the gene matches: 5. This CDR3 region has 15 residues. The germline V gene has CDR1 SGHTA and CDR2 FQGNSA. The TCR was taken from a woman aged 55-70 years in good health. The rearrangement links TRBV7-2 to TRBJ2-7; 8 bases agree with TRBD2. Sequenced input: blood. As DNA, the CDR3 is TGTGCCAGCAGCTCCAGCGGGGGCAACTCCTACGAGCAGTACTTC. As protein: CASSSSGGNSYEQYF.